Presented here are 12 T cell receptor beta chains from one specimen sequenced in a study of blood T cell repertoires in COVID-19. Data came from immunoSEQ multiplex PCR; TCRdb stores just in-frame clones and leaves some out. The table records around 10,000 clones, 90% of them present only once. Sequenced material: peripheral blood. The receptors stem from a human donor in a cohort sampled during active COVID-19.

The sample holds a few counts of this clone. The chain employs TRBV7-2 and TRBJ2-2, with D possibly matching TRBD1 (6 bases). The CDR3 consists of 15 residues. V was trimmed by 6 bases and J by 1 base, leaving 12 bases between them. Germline V lookup: CDR1 SGHTA, CDR2 FQGNSA. The CDR3 nucleotides are TGTGCCAGCAGGCCCGGGACACAGAACACCGGGGAGCTGTTTTTT. This codes for CASRPGTQNTGELFF.

V and J are TRBV19 and TRBJ1-6; 7 bases fit TRBD1. Germline assignment: CDR1 LNHDA and CDR2 SQIVND (reference sequence). This CDR3 is built from 14 residues. Trimming removed 6 bases from V and 10 bases from J; junction bases left unmatched: 9. CDR3 in DNA: TGTGCCAGTAGAGAGCTCGACAGGGAGTCACCCCTCCACTTT. Its translation is CASRELDRESPLHF.

The chain uses TRBV3-1 (or the pseudogene TRBV3-2) and TRBJ1-4; D might be TRBD1 (5 bases). V dropped 5 bases and J dropped 7 bases, with 17 bases sitting between them. The CDR3 is 15 residues long. Germline values: CDR1 LGHDT, CDR2 YNNKEL (reference sequence). The CDR3 DNA follows: TGTGCCAGCAGCAAACTGCAGGGAGGAAGTGAAAAACTGTTTTTT. Translation: CASSKLQGGSEKLFF.

In DNA form, the CDR3 reads TGCAGTGCTAATGATCGGACAGGGGTCCACAATGAGCAGTTCTTC. Amino acid sequence: CSANDRTGVHNEQFF. The chain links TRBV20-1 to TRBJ2-1; 9 bases line up with TRBD1. Germline loops: CDR1 DFQATT, CDR2 SNEGSKA (reference sequence). J gave up 5 bases and V 4 bases, and 9 bases lay outside the gene matches. The CDR3 is 15 amino acids.

The genes are TRBV9 and TRBJ2-3, with D possibly matching TRBD2 (6 bases). In germline, CDR1 is SGDLS, CDR2 YYNGEE. The V end lost 0 bases, the J end lost 3 bases, and 11 bases lay between the germline ends. The CDR3 consists of 15 residues. CDR3 DNA sequence: TGTGCCAGCAGCGTAGGAGGTGGGGGGACAGATACGCAGTATTTT. Encoded protein: CASSVGGGGTDTQYF.

The chain links TRBV5-1 to TRBJ1-4, with D unresolved. Germline V CDR1 and CDR2: SGHRS, YFSETQ. The V end was cut by 4 bases, the J end by 7 bases, with 17 bases between. The CDR3 loop spans 15 amino acids. For the CDR3, the DNA is TGCGCCAGCAGCCCTAGTGTGGGTTGGCCTGAAAAACTGTTTTTT. This codes for CASSPSVGWPEKLFF. Using reference TRBV5-1 and TRBJ1-4 for the parts outside the CDR3, the full variable domain is KAGVTQTPRYLIKTRGQQVTLSCSPISGHRSVSWYQQTPGQGLQFLFEYFSETQRNKGNFPGRFSGRQFSNSRSEMNVSTLELGDSALYLCASSPSVGWPEKLFFGSGTQLSVL.

The V and J genes are TRBV2 and TRBJ2-5; D call uncertain. Germline assignment: CDR1 SNHLY and CDR2 FYNNEI. The CDR3 has 11 residues. Deletions cut 7 bases from V and 2 bases from J, with 5 bases between. CDR3 protein: CASTVQETQYF. In DNA form, the CDR3 reads TGTGCCAGCACGGTACAAGAGACCCAGTACTTC.

This clone turned up a few times. J is TRBJ1-2 and V is TRBV7-9; 9 bases line up with TRBD1. V gave up 3 bases and J gave up 4 bases; unmatched junction bases: 9. CDR1 and CDR2 from the germline V gene are SEHNR and FQNEAQ (reference sequence). This CDR3 has 16 residues. Here the CDR3 reads CASSLLGGQGGYGYTF. The CDR3, as DNA: TGTGCCAGCAGCTTGTTGGGGGGACAGGGAGGCTATGGCTACACCTTC.

The rearrangement links TRBV5-4 to TRBJ2-1; D perhaps matches TRBD2 (6 bases). The length of the CDR3 is 15 residues. The V gene lost 4 bases and the J gene lost 8 bases, with 19 bases spanning the gap. Germline lookup yields CDR1 SGHNT and CDR2 YYREEE (reference sequence). DNA of the CDR3: TGTGCCAGCAGCCCCGGGACTCCCCTGGCCGATGAGCAGTTCTTC. It encodes CASSPGTPLADEQFF.

This rearrangement joins TRBV7-3 to TRBJ1-3, with unresolved D. V lost 5 bases, J lost 2 bases, and 13 bases lay in between. This CDR3 is 15 amino acids long. Germline V gene lookup returns CDR1 SGHTA and CDR2 FQGTGA. The CDR3 loop reads CASSPSVVPGNTIYF. The CDR3 region has the DNA TGTGCCAGCAGCCCATCAGTGGTACCTGGAAACACCATATATTTT.

The chain employs TRBV11-2 and TRBJ1-1, with D possibly TRBD1 on 5 matching bases. V was cut by 5 bases and J by 4 bases, with 11 bases left in between. This CDR3 has 13 residues. CDR1 SGHAT and CDR2 FQNNGV come from the germline V gene. CDR3 nucleotide sequence: TGTGCCAGCAGCCGTCAGGGTTCCACTGAAGCTTTCTTT. Amino acid sequence: CASSRQGSTEAFF. Together with reference TRBV11-2 and TRBJ1-1, the CDR3 gives the full variable domain: EAGVAQSPRYKIIEKRQSVAFWCNPISGHATLYWYQQILGQGPKLLIQFQNNGVVDDSQLPKDRFSAERLKGVDSTLKIQPAKLEDSAVYLCASSRQGSTEAFFGQGTRLTVV.

This clone was seen once. The rearrangement uses TRBV28 and TRBJ1-1; perhaps TRBD1 as D (6 bases). Germline V CDR1 and CDR2: MDHEN, SYDVKM. The length of the CDR3 is 12 residues. Trimming stripped 3 bases from V and 10 bases from J, with 12 bases between. CDR3 in DNA: TGTGCCAGCAGTTTGGGCTCAGGGGCAGCTTTCTTT. This translates into CASSLGSGAAFF.